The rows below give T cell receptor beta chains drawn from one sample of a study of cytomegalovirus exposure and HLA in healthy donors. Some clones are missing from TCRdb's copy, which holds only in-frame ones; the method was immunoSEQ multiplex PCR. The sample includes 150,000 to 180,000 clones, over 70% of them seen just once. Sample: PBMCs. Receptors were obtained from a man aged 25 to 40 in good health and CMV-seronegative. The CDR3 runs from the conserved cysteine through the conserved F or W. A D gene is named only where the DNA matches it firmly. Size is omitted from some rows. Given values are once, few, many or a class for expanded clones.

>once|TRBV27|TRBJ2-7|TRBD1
CASSPRQGLSAEQYF
TGTGCCAGCAGTCCCAGACAGGGGTTGTCGGCCGAGCAGTACTTC
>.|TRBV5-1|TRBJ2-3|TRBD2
CASSFSGGPTDTQYF
TGCGCCAGCAGCTTTAGCGGGGGGCCCACAGATACGCAGTATTTT
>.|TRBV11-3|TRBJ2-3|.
CASSTGLEDTQYF
TGTGCCAGCAGCACAGGCCTAGAGGATACGCAGTATTTT
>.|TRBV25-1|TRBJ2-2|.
CASSYQGKGELFF
TGTGCCAGCAGCTATCAGGGAAAGGGGGAGCTGTTTTTT
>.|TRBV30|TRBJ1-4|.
CACPTGSNEKLFF
TGTGCCTGTCCTACTGGTTCTAATGAAAAACTGTTTTTT
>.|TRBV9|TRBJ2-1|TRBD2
CASSVAVSGAEQFF
TGTGCCAGCAGCGTAGCGGTTAGCGGGGCTGAGCAGTTCTTC
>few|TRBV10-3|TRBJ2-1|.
CAIRGGQPSNEQFF
TGTGCCATCAGAGGCGGGCAACCGTCCAATGAGCAGTTCTTC
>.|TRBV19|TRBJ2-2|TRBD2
CASATSGAGELFF
TGTGCCAGTGCGACTAGCGGGGCCGGGGAGCTGTTTTTT
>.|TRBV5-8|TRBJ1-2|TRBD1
CASSIPTGGDGYTF
TGTGCCAGCAGCATACCAACAGGGGGTGATGGCTACACCTTC
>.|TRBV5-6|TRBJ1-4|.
CASSLWGGGEKLFF
TGTGCCAGCAGCTTGTGGGGGGGCGGTGAAAAACTGTTTTTT
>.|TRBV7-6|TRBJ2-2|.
CASSLGSGQFTGELFF
TGTGCCAGCAGCTTGGGGAGTGGACAGTTCACCGGGGAGCTGTTTTTT
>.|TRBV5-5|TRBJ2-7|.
CASSFGQGSSYEQYF
TGTGCCAGCAGCTTCGGCCAGGGGAGCTCCTACGAGCAGTACTTC
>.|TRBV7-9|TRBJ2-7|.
CASSLGQGPGWEQYF
TGTGCCAGCAGCTTAGGGCAGGGCCCAGGTTGGGAGCAGTACTTC
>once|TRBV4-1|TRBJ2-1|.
CASSRDYEQFF
TGCGCCAGCAGCCGCGACTATGAGCAGTTCTTC
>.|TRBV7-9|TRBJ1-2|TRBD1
CASSPGDRGNYGYTF
TGTGCCAGCAGCCCCGGGGACAGGGGTAACTATGGCTACACCTTC
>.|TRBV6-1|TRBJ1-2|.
CASSEAMGDSYGYPF
TGTGCCAGCAGTGAAGCGATGGGGGACTCCTATGGCTACCCCTTC
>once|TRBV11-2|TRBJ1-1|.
CASSSGGGGEAFF
TGTGCCAGCAGCAGCGGAGGCGGCGGTGAAGCTTTCTTT
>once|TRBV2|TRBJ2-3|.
CASSERVTSTDTQYF
TGTGCCAGCAGTGAAAGAGTGACTAGCACAGATACGCAGTATTTT
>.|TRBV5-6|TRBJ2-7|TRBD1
CASSRAGQGYEQYF
TGTGCCAGCAGCAGGGCGGGACAGGGCTACGAGCAGTACTTC
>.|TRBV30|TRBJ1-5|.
CAWSTNSNQPQHF
TGTGCCTGGAGTACAAATAGCAATCAGCCCCAGCATTTT
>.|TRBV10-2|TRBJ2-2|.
CASSLRLNTGELFF
TGCGCCAGCAGCCTCAGGCTGAACACCGGGGAGCTGTTTTTT
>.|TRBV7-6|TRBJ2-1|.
CASSDFTGVNEQFF
TGTGCCAGCAGCGATTTCACCGGGGTAAATGAGCAGTTCTTC
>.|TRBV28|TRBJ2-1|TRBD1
CASTPGTGVYNEQFF
TGTGCCAGCACCCCCGGGACAGGGGTCTACAATGAGCAGTTCTTC
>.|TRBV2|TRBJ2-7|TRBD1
CASTGWTGGVNEQYF
TGTGCCAGCACCGGATGGACAGGGGGCGTGAACGAGCAGTACTTC
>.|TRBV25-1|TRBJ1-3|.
CASSDIQGSRNTIYF
TGTGCCAGCAGTGATATACAGGGTAGTCGAAACACCATATATTTT
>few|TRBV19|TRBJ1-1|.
CASISLMNTEAFF
TGTGCCAGTATAAGCCTTATGAACACTGAAGCTTTCTTT
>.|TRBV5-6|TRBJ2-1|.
CASSLVTAHEQFF
TGTGCCAGCAGCTTGGTAACAGCACATGAGCAGTTCTTC
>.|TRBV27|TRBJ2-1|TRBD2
CASSGTSYSYNEQFF
TGTGCCAGCAGCGGGACTAGCTACTCCTACAATGAGCAGTTCTTC
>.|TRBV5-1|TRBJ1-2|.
CASRGVPHKERDGYTF
TGCGCCAGCAGGGGGGTCCCACACAAAGAGCGGGATGGCTACACCTTC
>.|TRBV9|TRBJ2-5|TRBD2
CASSVAARGEETQYF
TGTGCCAGCAGCGTAGCAGCGCGGGGGGAGGAGACCCAGTACTTC
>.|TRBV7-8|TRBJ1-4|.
CASSPGDGELFF
TGTGCCAGCAGCCCAGGGGATGGGGAACTGTTTTTT
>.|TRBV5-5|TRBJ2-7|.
CASSGTGNYEQYF
TGTGCCAGCAGCGGTACAGGGAACTACGAGCAGTACTTC
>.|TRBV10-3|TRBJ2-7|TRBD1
CAASGGSYEQYF
TGTGCCGCCTCAGGGGGCTCCTACGAGCAGTACTTC
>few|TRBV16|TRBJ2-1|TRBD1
CASSHPPGQGVWNEQFF
TGTGCCAGCAGCCATCCCCCGGGACAGGGGGTCTGGAATGAGCAGTTCTTC
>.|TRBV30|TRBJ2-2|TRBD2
CARTAGDSNTGELFF
TGTGCCCGAACAGCGGGGGACTCGAACACCGGGGAGCTGTTTTTT
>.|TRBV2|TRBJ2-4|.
CASRTFGGNIQYF
TGTGCCAGCAGGACCTTTGGAGGGAACATTCAGTACTTC
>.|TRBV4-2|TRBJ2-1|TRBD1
CASSQEYRGLGGEQFF
TGTGCCAGCAGCCAAGAATACAGGGGGCTAGGTGGTGAGCAGTTCTTC
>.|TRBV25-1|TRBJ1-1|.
CASSEFGGANTEAFF
TGTGCCAGCAGTGAATTCGGGGGGGCGAACACTGAAGCTTTCTTT
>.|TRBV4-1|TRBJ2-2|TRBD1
CASSHFAMGQGNTGELFF
TGCGCCAGCAGCCATTTCGCCATGGGACAGGGGAACACCGGGGAGCTGTTTTTT
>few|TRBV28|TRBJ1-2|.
CASSLGTFGAGYTF
TGTGCCAGCAGTTTAGGGACATTCGGTGCTGGCTACACCTTC
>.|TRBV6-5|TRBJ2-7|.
CASTAETYEQYF
TGTGCCAGCACCGCGGAGACCTACGAGCAGTACTTC
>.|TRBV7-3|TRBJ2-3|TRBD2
CASSLSGGAEDTQYF
TGTGCCAGCAGCTTGTCCGGGGGGGCCGAAGATACGCAGTATTTT
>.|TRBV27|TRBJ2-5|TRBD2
CASSPPTSGGSETQYF
TGTGCCAGCAGTCCACCGACTAGCGGGGGGTCGGAGACCCAGTACTTC
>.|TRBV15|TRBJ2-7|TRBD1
CATSVDRSYEQYF
TGTGCCACCAGCGTGGACAGGTCCTACGAGCAGTACTTC
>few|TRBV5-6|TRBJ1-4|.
CASSIEQGTNEKLFF
TGTGCCAGCAGCATCGAACAGGGCACTAATGAAAAACTGTTTTTT
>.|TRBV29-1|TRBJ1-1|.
CSAHQGNTEAFF
TGCAGCGCCCATCAGGGGAACACTGAAGCTTTCTTT
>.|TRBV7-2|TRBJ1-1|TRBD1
CASSLAGGLNTEAFF
TGTGCCAGCAGCTTAGCAGGGGGCTTGAACACTGAAGCTTTCTTT
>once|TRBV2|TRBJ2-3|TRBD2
CASRGGESDTQYF
TGTGCCAGCAGGGGGGGGGAATCAGATACGCAGTATTTT
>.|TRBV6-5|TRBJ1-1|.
CASSRQPNTEAFF
TGTGCCAGCAGTAGACAGCCGAACACTGAAGCTTTCTTT
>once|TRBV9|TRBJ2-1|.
CASSPPGDPYNEQFF
TGTGCCAGCAGCCCGCCGGGGGACCCCTACAATGAGCAGTTCTTC
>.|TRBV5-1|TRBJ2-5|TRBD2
CASSLGLLAGGQETQYF
TGCGCCAGCAGCTTGGGCCTACTAGCGGGGGGACAAGAGACCCAGTACTTC